The T cell receptor beta chain under discussion was sequenced for a study of blood T cell repertoires in COVID-19. Authors' analysis steps: From reference gene primer amplification, estimates of nucleated cell counts were derived. Produced via immunoSEQ multiplex PCR; TCRdb's table is partial and in-frame only. From that table come the V and J calls and clone size; the DNA was used to work out D and trimming. The data show 320,000 or so clones, with around 84% seen just once and 1.9% held by the top ten. Participants spanned ages about 18 to 90 years and resided in 20 to 30 US areas. Self-reported history from a screening survey and questionnaire set each donor's cohort. The sample consisted of PBMCs or T cells enriched from blood (not recorded which). The clonotype comes from a woman aged 30 to 39 who had been exposed to COVID-19.

Here the CDR3 reads CATSQGAGTEAFF. The CDR3 region has the DNA TGTGCCACCAGCCAGGGGGCCGGGACTGAAGCTTTCTTT. V gene TRBV15 combines with J gene TRBJ1-1; 8 bases line up with TRBD1. Germline lookup yields CDR1 LNHNV and CDR2 YYDKDF (reference sequence). This CDR3 has 13 residues. V dropped 5 bases and J dropped 5; count of bases not matched to a gene: 4.